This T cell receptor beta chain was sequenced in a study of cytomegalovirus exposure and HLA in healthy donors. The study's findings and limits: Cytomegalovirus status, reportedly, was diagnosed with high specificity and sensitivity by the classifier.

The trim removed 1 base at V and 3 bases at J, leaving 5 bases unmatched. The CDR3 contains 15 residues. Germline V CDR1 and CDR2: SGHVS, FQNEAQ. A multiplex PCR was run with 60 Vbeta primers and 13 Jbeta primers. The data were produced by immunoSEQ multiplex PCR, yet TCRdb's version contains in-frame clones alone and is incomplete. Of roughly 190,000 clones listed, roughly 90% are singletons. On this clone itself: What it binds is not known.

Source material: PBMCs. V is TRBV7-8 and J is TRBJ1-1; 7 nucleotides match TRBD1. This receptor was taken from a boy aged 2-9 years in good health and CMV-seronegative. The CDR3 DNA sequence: TGTGCCAGCAGCTTAGATACAGGGGCCGACACTGAAGCTTTCTTT. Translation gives CASSLDTGADTEAFF.